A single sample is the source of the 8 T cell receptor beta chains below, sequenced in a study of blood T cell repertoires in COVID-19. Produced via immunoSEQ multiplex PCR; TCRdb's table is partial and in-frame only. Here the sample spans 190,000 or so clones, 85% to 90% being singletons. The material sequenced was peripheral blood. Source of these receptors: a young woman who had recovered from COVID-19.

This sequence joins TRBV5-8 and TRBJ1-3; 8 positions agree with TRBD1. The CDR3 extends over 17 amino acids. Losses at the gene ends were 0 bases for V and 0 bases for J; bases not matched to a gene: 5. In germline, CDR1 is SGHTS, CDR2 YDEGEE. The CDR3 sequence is CASSLARTGSSGNTIYF. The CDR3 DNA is TGTGCCAGCAGCTTGGCCAGGACAGGGAGCTCTGGAAACACCATATATTTT.

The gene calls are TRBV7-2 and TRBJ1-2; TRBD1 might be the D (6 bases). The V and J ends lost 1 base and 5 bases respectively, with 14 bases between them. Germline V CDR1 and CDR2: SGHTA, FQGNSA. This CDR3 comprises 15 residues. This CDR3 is CASSLGHWDTYGYTF. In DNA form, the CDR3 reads TGTGCCAGCAGCTTAGGTCATTGGGACACTTATGGCTACACCTTC.

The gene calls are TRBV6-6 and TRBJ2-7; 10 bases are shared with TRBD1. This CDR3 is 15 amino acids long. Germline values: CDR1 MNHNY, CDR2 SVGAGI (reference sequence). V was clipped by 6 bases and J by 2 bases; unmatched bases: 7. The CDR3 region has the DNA TGTGCCAGCAGGGACCCGGGACAGGGGCCCTACGAGCAGTACGTC. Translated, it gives CASRDPGQGPYEQYV.

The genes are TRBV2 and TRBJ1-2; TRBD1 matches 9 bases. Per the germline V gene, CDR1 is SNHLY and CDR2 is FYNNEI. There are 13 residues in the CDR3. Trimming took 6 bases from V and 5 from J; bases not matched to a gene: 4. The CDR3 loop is CASSETGGYGYTF. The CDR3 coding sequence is TGTGCCAGCAGCGAGACAGGGGGGTATGGCTACACCTTC.

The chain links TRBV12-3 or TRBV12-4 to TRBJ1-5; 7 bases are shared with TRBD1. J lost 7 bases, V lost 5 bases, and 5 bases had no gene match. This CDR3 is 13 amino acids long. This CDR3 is CASSLGTAQPQHF. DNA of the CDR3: TGTGCCAGCAGTCTGGGGACAGCCCAGCCCCAGCATTTT.

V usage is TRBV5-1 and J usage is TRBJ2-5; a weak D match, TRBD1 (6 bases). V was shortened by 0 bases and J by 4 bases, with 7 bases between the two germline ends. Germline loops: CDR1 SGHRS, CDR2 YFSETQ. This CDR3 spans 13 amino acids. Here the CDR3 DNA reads TGCGCCAGCAGCTTGGAAGGGGGAGAGACCCAGTACTTC. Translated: CASSLEGGETQYF.

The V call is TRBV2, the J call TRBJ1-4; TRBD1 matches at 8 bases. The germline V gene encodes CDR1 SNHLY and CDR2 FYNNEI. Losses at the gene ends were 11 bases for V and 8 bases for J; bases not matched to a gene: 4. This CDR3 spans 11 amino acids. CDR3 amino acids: CARNRGEKLFF. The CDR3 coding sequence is TGTGCCCGAAACAGGGGGGAAAAACTGTTTTTT.

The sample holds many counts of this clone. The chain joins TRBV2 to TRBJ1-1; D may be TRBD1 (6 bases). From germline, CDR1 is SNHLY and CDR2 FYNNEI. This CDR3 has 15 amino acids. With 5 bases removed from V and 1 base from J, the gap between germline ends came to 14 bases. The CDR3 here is CASSLDSNSNTEAFF. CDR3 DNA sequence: TGTGCCAGCAGTCTGGACAGCAACTCGAACACTGAAGCTTTCTTT.